This is a list of T cell receptor beta chains from one sample in a study of OX40 agonist ivuxolimab in advanced cancers. The data were produced by immunoSEQ multiplex PCR, yet TCRdb's version contains in-frame clones alone and is incomplete. The profile covers 50,000 to 60,000 clones, with around 85% appearing a single time and roughly 15% taken by the ten largest. Specimen: CD4+ or CD8+ T cells sorted from blood, collected in a trial of the OX40 agonist ivuxolimab. These receptors originate from an adult with an advanced solid tumor such as melanoma, head and neck, liver or kidney cancer. CDR3s include the opening cysteine and the closing phenylalanine or tryptophan. The order of the fields is clone size, D gene, V gene, J gene, CDR3 protein, CDR3 DNA. A D gene is named only where the DNA matches it firmly. Not every row has a clone size; where given, it reads once, few, many or a size class.

>few|TRBD1|TRBV19|TRBJ2-7
CASSIAGGAAYEQYF
TGTGCCAGTAGTATAGCAGGGGGCGCGGCCTACGAGCAGTACTTC
>NA|TRBD1|TRBV18|TRBJ1-5
CASSQARDRDQPQHF
TGTGCCAGCTCACAAGCCCGGGACAGGGATCAGCCCCAGCATTTT
>NA|TRBD2|TRBV7-3|TRBJ2-2
CASSATSGTGELFF
TGTGCCAGCAGCGCGACTAGCGGCACCGGGGAGCTGTTTTTT
>NA|NA|TRBV30|TRBJ2-1
CAWSPGLGGYEQFF
TGTGCCTGGAGTCCGGGACTGGGCGGGTATGAGCAGTTCTTC
>NA|NA|TRBV11-3|TRBJ2-2
CASSPTGTDTGELFF
TGTGCCAGCAGCCCCACAGGGACCGACACCGGGGAGCTGTTTTTT
>few|NA|TRBV29-1|TRBJ1-5
CSVGQGLTQPQHF
TGCAGCGTTGGGCAGGGGCTAACTCAGCCCCAGCATTTT
>NA|NA|TRBV10-1|TRBJ2-5
CASSESTGKETQYF
TGCGCCAGCAGTGAGTCTACAGGGAAGGAGACCCAGTACTTC
>once|TRBD1|TRBV27|TRBJ1-6
CASRPYRGGNSPLHF
TGTGCCAGCAGACCCTACAGGGGGGGTAATTCACCCCTCCACTTT
>NA|NA|TRBV2|TRBJ1-4
CASDQNNEKLFF
TGTGCCAGCGATCAGAACAATGAAAAACTGTTTTTT
>NA|NA|TRBV28|TRBJ2-7
CASRGTGKTYEQYF
TGTGCCAGCAGGGGGACTGGGAAGACCTACGAGCAGTACTTC
>NA|NA|TRBV11-1|TRBJ2-7
CASSRADLYEQYF
TGTGCCAGCAGCCGGGCAGACCTCTACGAGCAGTACTTC
>NA|NA|TRBV30|TRBJ1-5
CAWSDHTDQPQHF
TGTGCCTGGAGTGATCACACTGATCAGCCCCAGCATTTT
>NA|TRBD1|TRBV6-5|TRBJ1-4
CASSKDRGLNEKLFF
TGTGCCAGCAGTAAAGACAGGGGCCTCAATGAAAAACTGTTTTTT
>NA|NA|TRBV6-5|TRBJ2-5
CASSTFYDGTQYF
TGTGCCAGCAGTACCTTCTACGACGGGACCCAGTACTTC
>NA|TRBD1|TRBV9|TRBJ2-5
CASSVRDRGQETQYF
TGTGCCAGCAGCGTTCGGGACAGGGGCCAAGAGACCCAGTACTTC
>few|NA|TRBV27|TRBJ1-6
CASSLSPFSPLHF
TGTGCCAGCAGTTTATCCCCGTTCTCACCCCTCCACTTT
>NA|TRBD1|TRBV2|TRBJ1-1
CASSQNRGRGTEAFF
TGTGCCAGCAGCCAGAACAGGGGGCGAGGTACTGAAGCTTTCTTT
>NA|TRBD1|TRBV5-4|TRBJ2-3
CASSSRQGYAADTQYF
TGTGCCAGCAGCTCCAGACAGGGATACGCCGCAGATACGCAGTATTTT
>NA|NA|TRBV7-6|TRBJ2-3
CASSSSLVSPTDTQYF
TGTGCCAGCAGCTCCTCACTAGTCAGTCCCACAGATACGCAGTATTTT
>NA|NA|TRBV7-7|TRBJ2-5
CASSSSGPQETQYF
TGTGCTAGCAGCTCAAGCGGACCCCAAGAGACCCAGTACTTC
>NA|TRBD2|TRBV18|TRBJ2-1
CASSQGLAGENEQFF
TGTGCCAGCTCACAAGGACTAGCGGGAGAGAATGAGCAGTTCTTC
>NA|NA|TRBV7-9|TRBJ2-7
CASSLEPYEQYF
TGTGCCAGCAGCTTAGAACCCTACGAGCAGTACTTC
>once|NA|TRBV27|TRBJ1-1
CASSLRPPYTEAFF
TGTGCCAGCAGTTTAAGACCTCCGTACACTGAAGCTTTCTTT
>NA|TRBD2|TRBV6-1|TRBJ2-1
CASSEARGRPPRNEQFF
TGTGCCAGCAGTGAAGCTCGCGGGAGGCCTCCTAGGAATGAGCAGTTCTTC
>NA|NA|TRBV30|TRBJ1-5
CAWSPGGYQPQHF
TGTGCCTGGAGTCCGGGGGGGTACCAGCCCCAGCATTTT
>NA|NA|TRBV5-1|TRBJ1-2
CASSLAGSNYGYTF
TGCGCCAGCAGCTTGGCCGGCTCGAACTATGGCTACACCTTC
>NA|NA|TRBV1|TRBJ2-2
CTSSQDGGIGKTGELFF
TGCACCAGCAGCCAAGACGGTGGGATAGGGAAGACCGGGGAGCTGTTTTTT
>NA|NA|TRBV7-7|TRBJ2-7
CASSLFWGYEQYF
TGTGCTAGCAGCTTATTTTGGGGGTACGAGCAGTACTTC
>NA|TRBD2|TRBV5-4|TRBJ2-5
CASSLDGTTNQETQYF
TGTGCCAGCAGCTTGGACGGGACTACCAACCAAGAGACCCAGTACTTC
>once|TRBD1|TRBV4-1|TRBJ1-6
CASSQDPTGSDNSPLHF
TGCGCCAGCAGCCAAGATCCGACAGGGAGTGATAATTCACCCCTCCACTTT
>NA|NA|TRBV11-2|TRBJ2-2
CASSEPWRQHTGELFF
TGTGCCAGCAGCGAGCCTTGGAGACAGCACACCGGGGAGCTGTTTTTT
>NA|NA|TRBV18|TRBJ1-4
CASSRTKSTPNEKLFF
TGTGCCAGCTCGCGAACTAAGTCAACCCCAAATGAAAAACTGTTTTTT
>NA|TRBD1|TRBV27|TRBJ2-7
CASSFYPRQGARYEQYF
TGTGCCAGCAGTTTTTATCCGCGTCAGGGGGCGCGCTACGAGCAGTACTTC
>NA|NA|TRBV4-1|TRBJ1-2
CASSQGTQGKYYGYTF
TGCGCCAGCAGCCAGGGAACCCAGGGGAAATACTATGGCTACACCTTC
>NA|NA|TRBV18|TRBJ1-5
CASSGRTDQPQHF
TGTGCCAGCTCAGGTAGGACAGATCAGCCCCAGCATTTT
>NA|NA|TRBV28|TRBJ2-7
CASSLAYEQYF
TGTGCCAGCAGTTTAGCCTACGAGCAGTACTTC
>once|NA|TRBV12-5|TRBJ2-1
CASGLVLDEQFF
TGTGCTAGTGGTTTGGTCCTCGATGAGCAGTTCTTC
>NA|NA|TRBV5-1|TRBJ1-4
CASSLTGPNEKLFF
TGCGCCAGCAGCTTGACAGGGCCCAATGAAAAACTGTTTTTT
>NA|TRBD1|TRBV6-6|TRBJ2-7
CASSYNRDRGTYEQYF
TGTGCCAGCAGTTACAACCGTGACAGGGGTACCTACGAGCAGTACTTC
>NA|TRBD1|TRBV5-1|TRBJ2-5
CASSYRGRGETQYF
TGCGCCAGCAGCTACAGGGGGCGCGGGGAGACCCAGTACTTC
>NA|TRBD1|TRBV28|TRBJ1-5
CASRSRGPSNQPQHF
TGTGCCAGCAGAAGCAGGGGGCCTAGCAATCAGCCCCAGCATTTT
>NA|NA|TRBV4-1|TRBJ2-7
CASSHSRGARYEQYF
TGCGCCAGCAGCCACTCCCGGGGGGCTAGATACGAGCAGTACTTC
>NA|NA|TRBV5-4|TRBJ1-1
CASSLGEGRGNTEAFF
TGTGCCAGCAGCTTGGGGGAGGGGCGCGGGAACACTGAAGCTTTCTTT
>few|NA|TRBV28|TRBJ1-4
CASSTTWDEKLFF
TGTGCCAGCAGCACTACGTGGGATGAAAAACTGTTTTTT
>NA|TRBD1|TRBV11-2|TRBJ1-2
CASSLEPRDRGRKGYTF
TGTGCCAGCAGCTTAGAGCCCCGGGACAGGGGGAGGAAAGGCTACACCTTC
>NA|TRBD1|TRBV5-4|TRBJ2-7
CASSRDRGVYEQYF
TGTGCCAGCAGCCGGGACAGGGGAGTGTACGAGCAGTACTTC